Listed here are 2 T cell receptor beta chains from one sample, sequenced in a study of radiation and T cells in renal cell carcinoma. Sample time point: blood 2 weeks post-SBRT. Described treatment: 15 Gy SBRT to primary tumor, nephrectomy 4 weeks later. Assay: immunoSEQ multiplex PCR; the TCRdb copy retains only in-frame clones and omits some. Among roughly 140,000 clones listed, about 87% were seen once. The sequenced sample was blood, obtained from a patient whose treatment included radiotherapy and nephrectomy. These receptors all stem from a woman aged 50 to 60 with renal cell carcinoma.

V usage is TRBV6-6 and J usage is TRBJ2-5; the match to TRBD2 covers 9 bases. Germline trimming cut 10 bases from V and 2 bases from J; bases unmatched to any gene: 14. The length of the CDR3 is 16 residues. Looked up from germline, CDR1 is MNHNY and CDR2 is SVGAGI (reference sequence). CDR3 protein: CATRTSTSGEQETQYF. CDR3 nucleotide sequence: TGTGCCACTAGGACCTCGACTAGCGGAGAACAAGAGACCCAGTACTTC.

Regarding this clone: Other DNA sequences within the sample encode an identical CDR3. The chain employs TRBV7-9 and TRBJ2-2; 7 positions agree with TRBD1. This CDR3 contains 15 residues. Per the germline V gene, CDR1 is SEHNR and CDR2 is FQNEAQ (reference sequence). V lost 5 bases, J lost 0 bases, and 3 bases stayed unmatched. CDR3 DNA sequence: TGTGCCAGCAGCCCGGGGACAGCGAACACCGGGGAGCTGTTTTTT. Translation gives CASSPGTANTGELFF.